This TCR beta chain comes out of a study of somatic mutations in cytotoxic T cells in rheumatoid arthritis. Data came from immunoSEQ multiplex PCR; TCRdb stores just in-frame clones and leaves some out. The table shows 15,000 to 20,000 clones, with around 68% occurring only once. The control group consisted of approximately 20 healthy blood donors, whose median age was roughly 53 years (range roughly 21-70) and of whom approximately 55% were female. Isolation of CD4+ and CD8+ cells used positive magnetic bead selection, with purity checked by flow cytometry. Sequencing used CD8+ T cells sorted from blood. The source is a man aged 55 to 70 in good health.

Here the CDR3 reads CASSQEQNLASYEQYF. CDR3 DNA: TGCGCCAGCAGCCAAGAGCAAAACCTAGCGTCCTACGAGCAGTACTTC. The V call is TRBV4-3, the J call TRBJ2-7, with D possibly matching TRBD2 (6 bases). The germline V gene encodes CDR1 LGHNA and CDR2 YSLEER. The CDR3 has 16 residues. Trimming removed 0 bases at V and 1 base at J, with 13 bases between.